This TCR beta chain was profiled in a study of CD8 T cells in ankylosing spondylitis. Findings of the study overall: Clones that were linked to disease were CD8+ and were relatively rare in peripheral blood.

TCRdb re-called the 5' RACE reads through MiXCR, storing one row per CDR3 protein. The sample contains more than 100,000 distinct CDR3 sequences, around 10% of which appear only once. This clonotype appeared many times. Its antigen is not known. This CDR3 contains 13 residues. Germline CDR1 SGHNT, CDR2 YENEEA. V was pared by 2 bases and J by 1 base, with 5 bases between. The receptor's source is a female donor with ankylosing spondylitis or in good health (not recorded which). The chain combines TRBV11-3 with TRBJ1-1; D remains unclear. Material for sequencing was blood, either unsorted or a sorted T cell fraction (not recorded which). Written as DNA, the CDR3 is TGTGCCAGCAGCTTAAACCGGAACACTGAAGCTTTCTTT. Its translation is CASSLNRNTEAFF.